This TCR beta chain was captured in a study of T cell changes during pregnancy in multiple sclerosis. Assay used: immunoSEQ multiplex PCR; TCRdb lists only in-frame clones, some missing. The sample contains about 69,000 clones, approximately 91% of which appear only once. The germline CDR1 and CDR2 sequences are KGHSY and FQNENV. V gave up 1 base and J gave up 4 bases, with 7 bases separating them. This CDR3 is 13 amino acids long. The sample was peripheral blood, taken before pregnancy. The chain employs TRBV16 and TRBJ1-2; unclear D gene. The clonotype originates from a female donor with multiple sclerosis, enrolled in a pregnancy study. The CDR3 nucleotides are TGTGCCAGCAGCCAATTCTTCGGCTATGGCTACACCTTC. It codes for CASSQFFGYGYTF.